What follows are 30 T cell receptor beta chains derived from one specimen sequenced in a study of T cell repertoires in cytomegalovirus infection (dated by TCRdb to the late 2010s). This sample was sequenced with an Illumina HiSeq 1500. TCRdb ran its own pipeline on the public reads, namely fastp trimming at Q25 and MiXCR clone calling, and kept in-frame beta chains. Rows matching on CDR3 protein sequence are summarized as one entry with the most common DNA and genes. In this sample the table shows 300,000 or so distinct CDR3 sequences, 20% to 25% of which occur a single time. About an eighth of the sample is held by the ten biggest clonotypes. The treatment or condition label on this specimen signifies: in vitro stimulation with specific CMV peptide epitopes to enrich CMV-specific T cells. Antigens of these TCRs are unknown. Sample: cultured PBMCs, taken from culture after CMV antigen stimulation. The receptors were sampled from a human donor in good health (CMV status not recorded). Some clones in this sample may be carry-over from other donors' samples.

This chain connects TRBV5-6 to TRBJ1-6; D is unclear. The CDR3 runs 15 residues. With 0 bases removed from V and 8 bases from J, the gap between germline ends came to 12 bases. Germline CDR1 reads SGHDT; CDR2 reads YYEEEE. The CDR3 DNA follows: TGTGCCAGCAGCTTGGTCCAGGCAGTCGATTCACCCCTCCACTTT. Translated, it gives CASSLVQAVDSPLHF. Based on the CDR3 plus reference TRBV5-6 and TRBJ1-6, the full variable domain is DAGVTQSPTHLIKTRGQQVTLRCSPKSGHDTVSWYQQALGQGPQFIFQYYEEEERQRGNFPDRFSGHQFPNYSSELNVNALLLGDSALYLCASSLVQAVDSPLHFGNGTRLTVT.

This clonotype turned up a few times. This chain uses TRBV6-2 or TRBV6-3 with TRBJ2-1, with D perhaps TRBD1 or TRBD2 (5 bases each). This CDR3 comprises 13 residues. CDR1 MNHEY and CDR2 SVGEGT come from the germline V gene. The V end was cut by 5 bases, the J end by 15 bases, with 20 bases between. CDR3 sequence reads: CASSPPGPKVVFF. In nucleotides, the CDR3 is TGTGCCAGCAGTCCCCCGGGACCCAAGGTGGTGTTCTTC.

The genes are TRBV12-3 or TRBV12-4 and TRBJ1-4, with TRBD1 identical over 7 bases. V lost 8 bases and J lost 5; bases outside the gene matches: 5. CDR3 length equals 13 residues. The CDR3 region has the DNA TGTGCCAGCTCCGGGACAGCCAATGAAAAACTGTTTTTT. It encodes CASSGTANEKLFF.

Many counts were recorded for this clonotype. The chain links TRBV7-2 to TRBJ2-5; TRBD2 matches at 10 bases. Trimming at V came to 1 base and at J to 5 bases, leaving 10 bases not matched to a gene. This CDR3 is built from 17 residues. CDR1 is SGHTA and CDR2 is FQGNSA in the germline V gene. CDR3 protein: CASSLGVSGRPGETQYF. In DNA, the CDR3 is TGTGCCAGCAGCTTAGGGGTTAGCGGGAGGCCGGGGGAGACCCAGTACTTC.

The chain combines TRBV7-2 with TRBJ2-1, with 9 bases matching TRBD2. Germline V gene sequence: CDR1 SGHTA, CDR2 FQGNSA. The junction had 11 bases not matched to a gene; V was cut back by 1 base and J by 16 bases. CDR3 size: 14 residues. The CDR3 is CASSLERLGGRAFF. DNA of the CDR3: TGTGCCAGCAGCTTAGAGAGGTTAGGCGGGAGGGCTTTCTTC.

The chain combines TRBV12-3 or TRBV12-4 with TRBJ2-1; 12 bases match TRBD2. The trim removed 5 bases at V and 4 bases at J, leaving 6 bases unmatched. The CDR3 runs to 16 residues. The CDR3 here is CASSTGLAGAYNEQFF. In nucleotides, the CDR3 is TGTGCCAGCAGTACGGGACTAGCGGGTGCTTACAATGAGCAGTTCTTC.

This clonotype has just a few counts. The rearrangement links TRBV20-1 to TRBJ1-6, with no clear D. This CDR3 is built from 13 residues. The germline CDR1 and CDR2 sequences are DFQATT and SNEGSKA (reference sequence). Trimming stripped 3 bases from V and 4 bases from J, with 7 bases between. The chain's CDR3 is CSARPDYNSPLHF. The DNA for the CDR3 is TGCAGTGCTAGGCCGGATTATAATTCACCCCTCCACTTT.

A few counts support this clonotype. The chain combines TRBV7-2 with TRBJ2-1; a weak D match, TRBD2 (6 bases). CDR1 and CDR2 from the germline V gene are SGHTA and FQGNSA. Trimming shortened V by 7 bases and J by 9 bases, and 13 bases separated the two germline ends. The CDR3 contains 12 residues. The CDR3, as DNA: TGTGCCAGCACCTCGGGACTTCTTGAGCAGTTCTTC. This encodes CASTSGLLEQFF.

The J gene is TRBJ2-3, the V gene TRBV10-3, with 8 bases lining up with TRBD2. Germline-derived CDR1 and CDR2 are ENHRY and SYGVKD. The junction had 8 bases not matched to a gene; V was cut back by 1 base and J by 5 bases. There are 16 residues in the CDR3. The CDR3 here is CAISELVAGRGDTQYF. CDR3 in DNA: TGTGCCATCAGTGAGTTGGTAGCGGGGAGGGGAGATACGCAGTATTTT.

The sample holds many counts of this clonotype. The chain combines TRBV7-2 with TRBJ1-5; D is undetermined. Trimming shortened V by 5 bases and J by 5 bases, and 13 bases separated the two germline ends. Germline loops: CDR1 SGHTA, CDR2 FQGNSA. The CDR3 length is 14 residues. CDR3 region: CASSQGGLHQPQHF. CDR3 nucleotide sequence: TGTGCCAGCAGCCAAGGTGGCTTACATCAGCCCCAGCATTTT.

The chain recombines TRBV18 with TRBJ2-2, with TRBD1 matching 7 bases. The germline CDR1 and CDR2 sequences are KGHSH and LQKENI. The V and J ends lost 2 bases and 4 bases, in that order; junction bases with no gene match: 1. The CDR3 has 14 residues. DNA of the CDR3: TGTGCCAGCTCACCAGACAGGGTCACCGGGGAGCTGTTTTTT. This sequence encodes CASSPDRVTGELFF. Together with reference TRBV18 and TRBJ2-2, the CDR3 gives the full variable domain: NAGVMQNPRHLVRRRGQEARLRCSPMKGHSHVYWYRQLPEEGLKFMVYLQKENIIDESGMPKERFSAEFPKEGPSILRIQQVVRGDSAAYFCASSPDRVTGELFFGEGSRLTVL.

As regards this clonotype: Mismatch with germline at one junction end may stem from a read error. This sequence joins TRBV5-3 and TRBJ2-2; tentatively, D is TRBD2 (7 bases). TRBV5-3 is reported as an ORF; its role is uncertain. The CDR3 contains 18 residues. CDR3: CASSWNSRGRGNTGELFF. Here the CDR3 DNA reads TGTGCCAGCAGCTGGAATTCAAGGGGGAGGGGAAACACCGGGGAGCTGTTTTTT.

This sequence joins TRBV29-1 and TRBJ1-2; D remains unclear. The germline V gene has CDR1 SQVTM and CDR2 ANQGSEA. This CDR3 spans 11 amino acids. V lost 5 bases to trimming and J lost 7 bases, with 11 bases between them. The CDR3 protein is CSVSLAAGYTF. The CDR3 DNA is TGCAGCGTTTCCTTGGCGGCTGGCTACACCTTC.

V and J are TRBV4-2 and TRBJ2-1; weak D call: TRBD2 (6 bases). The CDR3 loop spans 13 amino acids. Germline CDR1 LGHNA, CDR2 YNFKEQ. The V end lost 4 bases, the J end lost 8 bases, and 12 bases lay between the germline ends. CDR3 nucleotides: TGTGCCAGCAGCCGGCGCGGAGGGGATGAGCAGTTCTTC. Residues: CASSRRGGDEQFF.

This chain links TRBV27 with TRBJ2-5, with D possibly being TRBD2 (6 bases). CDR1 is MNHEY and CDR2 is SMNVEV in the germline V gene (reference sequence). The CDR3 sequence is 15 residues long. Trimming took 6 bases from V and 4 from J, leaving 18 bases between them. CDR3 sequence (DNA): TGTGCCAGCAGCCTACTAACTAGCTTCGGAGAGACCCAGTACTTC. Its translation: CASSLLTSFGETQYF.

In this sample, this clonotype turned up a few times. The chain joins TRBV7-9 to TRBJ2-5; 9 bases line up with TRBD1. The CDR3 runs 15 residues. V lost 5 bases and J lost 3; bases outside the gene matches: 7. Germline V CDR1 and CDR2: SEHNR, FQNEAQ (reference sequence). CDR3 bases: TGTGCCAGCAGCACCCTGGGACAGGGAAAAGAGACCCAGTACTTC. Encoded protein: CASSTLGQGKETQYF.

This clonotype was seen many times. The chain combines TRBV7-2 with TRBJ2-1; TRBD2 might be the D (6 bases). Germline V gene lookup returns CDR1 SGHTA and CDR2 FQGNSA. V dropped 4 bases and J dropped 10 bases, with 20 bases sitting between them. This CDR3 spans 15 amino acids. Here the CDR3 reads CASSYRGGGVVEQFF. Here the CDR3 DNA reads TGTGCCAGCAGCTACCGGGGCGGCGGGGTGGTCGAGCAGTTCTTC.

This chain connects TRBV4-3 to TRBJ2-7, with 9 bases lining up with TRBD2. The V gene end was trimmed by 0 bases and the J gene end by 2 bases; junction bases not matched to a gene: 8. The CDR3 extends over 17 amino acids. CDR1 LGHNA and CDR2 YSLEER come from the germline V gene. As DNA, the CDR3 is TGCGCCAGCAGCCAAGATTTAGCGGGAGTCACGGCCTACGAGCAGTACTTC. It is translated as CASSQDLAGVTAYEQYF.

This clonotype turned up a few times. The chain carries TRBV11-2 and TRBJ1-2; 10 nucleotides match TRBD1. This CDR3 has 16 residues. V trimming: 5 bases; J trimming: 5 bases; junction bases outside the gene matches: 11. Germline CDR1 is SGHAT and CDR2 is FQNNGV. CDR3 in DNA: TGTGCCAGCAGCCACTGGCGGGACAGGGGAGAGTATGGCTACACCTTC. This gives the protein CASSHWRDRGEYGYTF.

V gene TRBV5-6 combines with J gene TRBJ1-3; unclear D gene. This CDR3 has 16 amino acids. From germline, CDR1 is SGHDT and CDR2 YYEEEE. V was trimmed by 6 bases and J by 9 bases, leaving 25 bases between them. CDR3 DNA: TGTGCCAGCAACCACGATGGGGTCGAGAGCAGTGGCACCATATATTTT. Amino acids: CASNHDGVESSGTIYF.

This clonotype was counted only a few times. The V and J genes are TRBV11-2 and TRBJ2-1; no clear D. CDR1 and CDR2 (germline): SGHAT, FQNNGV. V was trimmed by 5 bases and J by 8 bases, leaving 13 bases between them. This CDR3 is built from 13 residues. The CDR3 here is CASSGRLRDEQFF. DNA of the CDR3: TGTGCCAGCAGCGGCCGACTTCGGGATGAGCAGTTCTTC. Supplemented by reference TRBV11-2 and TRBJ2-1, the full variable domain reads EAGVAQSPRYKIIEKRQSVAFWCNPISGHATLYWYQQILGQGPKLLIQFQNNGVVDDSQLPKDRFSAERLKGVDSTLKIQPAKLEDSAVYLCASSGRLRDEQFFGPGTRLTVL.

This clonotype was recorded many times. V and J are TRBV7-2 and TRBJ2-1, with 8 bases that match TRBD1. CDR3 size: 13 residues. V lost 5 bases, J lost 7 bases, and 4 bases stayed unmatched. The germline V gene encodes CDR1 SGHTA and CDR2 FQGNSA. Written as DNA, the CDR3 is TGTGCCAGCAGCCCACAGGGGGGTAATGAGCAGTTCTTC. Its protein is CASSPQGGNEQFF.

This clonotype has a handful of counts. This chain uses TRBV6-6 with TRBJ1-5; 8 bases agree with TRBD1. The CDR3 loop spans 13 amino acids. Germline V gives CDR1 MNHNY, CDR2 SVGAGI (reference sequence). Trimming removed 10 bases from V and 4 bases from J; junction bases left unmatched: 6. The CDR3 DNA reads as TGTGCCATCCGACAGGGGTTAAATCAGCCCCAGCATTTT. Its translation is CAIRQGLNQPQHF.

In this sample, this clonotype turned up many times. The chain is built from TRBV12-3 or TRBV12-4 and TRBJ1-5; no firm D call. The CDR3 is made up of 13 amino acids. V gave up 5 bases and J gave up 6 bases, with 11 bases separating them. In DNA, the CDR3 is TGTGCCAGCAGTCAGACTTGGGGTCAGCCCCAGCATTTT. As protein: CASSQTWGQPQHF.

V gene TRBV2 combines with J gene TRBJ2-4; no reliable D call. V was cut by 2 bases and J by 8 bases, with 7 bases left in between. CDR1 is SNHLY and CDR2 is FYNNEI in the germline V gene. CDR3 length: 12 amino acids. The CDR3 DNA reads TGTGCCAGCAGTGAAAGTGCGTACATTCAGTACTTC. As protein: CASSESAYIQYF.

This clonotype has at least ten counts. The rearrangement uses TRBV7-8 and TRBJ2-3; 9 positions agree with TRBD2. Trimming removed 5 bases from V and 1 base from J; junction bases left unmatched: 7. Germline loops: CDR1 SGHVS, CDR2 FQNEAQ. The CDR3 extends over 16 amino acids. The CDR3 protein is CASSQGSGSGTDTQYF. Written as DNA, the CDR3 is TGTGCCAGCAGCCAGGGTAGCGGGAGCGGCACAGATACGCAGTATTTT.

This chain uses TRBV25-1 with TRBJ2-5; 9 positions agree with TRBD2. V trimming: 1 base; J trimming: 4 bases; junction bases outside the gene matches: 4. The CDR3 totals 15 residues. Looked up from germline, CDR1 is MGHDK and CDR2 is SYGVNS. The CDR3 is CASSEFAGGPETQYF. CDR3 in DNA: TGTGCCAGCAGTGAATTTGCGGGAGGGCCAGAGACCCAGTACTTC.

The rearrangement links TRBV28 to TRBJ1-1; D perhaps matches TRBD1 (6 bases). Trimming took 6 bases from V and 0 from J, leaving 11 bases between them. The CDR3 length is 14 residues. Germline loops: CDR1 MDHEN, CDR2 SYDVKM. CDR3 DNA sequence: TGTGCCAGCAGGACAGGTTCTTTGAACACTGAAGCTTTCTTT. This encodes CASRTGSLNTEAFF.

V is TRBV5-1 and J is TRBJ2-1, with TRBD2 matching over 9 bases. The CDR3 runs to 15 residues. Germline values: CDR1 SGHRS, CDR2 YFSETQ. With 2 bases clipped from V and 5 bases from J, the junction kept 5 bases outside the gene matches. The DNA of the CDR3 is TGCGCCAGCAGCTTCGTGCGGGAGGGCAACAATGAGCAGTTCTTC. It is translated as CASSFVREGNNEQFF.

The gene calls are TRBV5-4 and TRBJ2-1; the D gene could be TRBD1 or TRBD2 (7 bases each). V lost 7 bases to trimming and J lost 6 bases, with 14 bases between them. Germline V CDR1 and CDR2: SGHNT, YYREEE (reference sequence). The CDR3 runs to 13 residues. CDR3 bases: TGTGCCAGCCAGGGGGGACTATTCAATGAGCAGTTCTTC. It translates to CASQGGLFNEQFF.